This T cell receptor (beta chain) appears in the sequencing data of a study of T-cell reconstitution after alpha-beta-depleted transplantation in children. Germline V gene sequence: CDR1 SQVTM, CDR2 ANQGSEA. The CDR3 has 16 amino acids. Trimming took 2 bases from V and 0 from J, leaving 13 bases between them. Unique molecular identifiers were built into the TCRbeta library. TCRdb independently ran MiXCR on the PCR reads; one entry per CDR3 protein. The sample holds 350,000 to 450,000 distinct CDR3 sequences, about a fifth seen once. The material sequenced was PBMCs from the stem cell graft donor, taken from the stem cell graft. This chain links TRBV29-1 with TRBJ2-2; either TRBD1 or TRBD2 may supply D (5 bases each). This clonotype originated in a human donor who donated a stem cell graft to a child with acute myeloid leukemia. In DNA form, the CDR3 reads TGCAGCGTTGAATTAAGGGGACCCGCGAACACCGGGGAGCTGTTTTTT. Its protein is CSVELRGPANTGELFF.